The next 22 T cell receptor beta chains were all read from a single sample in a study of siplizumab effects on memory and regulatory T cells (dated by TCRdb to between 2017 and 2020). Library construction relied on the immunoSEQ multiplex PCR assay. TCRdb holds this immuneACCESS table with in-frame rearrangements only. Some clones are missing; in checked studies, unresolved V genes explain under half, and the rest has no known cause. The sample has roughly 70,000 clones on record, roughly 93% of them singletons. In total, the top ten clones hold 5% of the sample. The sample taken for sequencing was CD8+ T cells sorted from blood. The receptor set was obtained from a human donor in good health.

This chain connects TRBV5-8 to TRBJ2-4; D tentatively reads TRBD1 or TRBD2 (5 bases each). The length of the CDR3 is 15 residues. V lost 1 base, J lost 3 bases, and 11 bases lay in between. The germline V gene has CDR1 SGHTS and CDR2 YDEGEE. The CDR3 sequence is CASSLWGAGKNIQYF. Written as DNA, the CDR3 is TGTGCCAGCAGCTTGTGGGGCGCGGGCAAAAACATTCAGTACTTC.

This clone is a singleton in its sample. The CDR3 coding sequence is TGTGCCAGCAGTTACTCCCAGACCCGGATGGGCACTGAAGCTTTCTTT. Its protein is CASSYSQTRMGTEAFF. This chain links TRBV6-6 with TRBJ1-1, with no clear D. The CDR3 contains 16 residues. Germline CDR1 and CDR2: MNHNY and SVGAGI (reference sequence). The V end lost 0 bases, the J end lost 4 bases, and 15 bases lay between the germline ends.

This chain connects TRBV19 to TRBJ2-2, with TRBD1 as a possible D gene (5 bases). The CDR3 has 13 amino acids. The V and J ends lost 3 bases and 8 bases respectively, with 10 bases between them. Germline V lookup: CDR1 LNHDA, CDR2 SQIVND (reference sequence). The CDR3 DNA follows: TGTGCCAGTAGTATCGCGCCAGGGGGGGAGCTGTTTTTT. Protein product: CASSIAPGGELFF.

This clone was counted once. The J gene is TRBJ2-7, the V gene TRBV7-9; no definite D call. The CDR3 contains 13 residues. Germline lookup yields CDR1 SEHNR and CDR2 FQNEAQ (reference sequence). V lost 3 bases and J 0 bases, leaving 6 bases between the germline ends. The CDR3 loop is CASSLGFSYEQYF. The CDR3 DNA reads as TGTGCCAGCAGCTTGGGCTTCTCCTACGAGCAGTACTTC.

This chain links TRBV19 with TRBJ2-1; D gene unclear. Trimming shortened V by 0 bases and J by 3 bases, and 3 bases separated the two germline ends. The CDR3 covers 13 residues. From germline, CDR1 is LNHDA and CDR2 SQIVND (reference sequence). CDR3: CASSIDSYNEQFF. CDR3 coding DNA: TGTGCCAGTAGTATAGACAGCTACAATGAGCAGTTCTTC.

This chain joins TRBV9 and TRBJ2-1, with TRBD2 as a possible D gene (6 bases). Germline V lookup: CDR1 SGDLS, CDR2 YYNGEE. The germline V and J ends were trimmed by 0 bases and 0 bases, with 13 bases remaining between them. This CDR3 contains 17 residues. The CDR3 DNA follows: TGTGCCAGCAGCGTAGATAGCGGTTCGAGCTCCTACAATGAGCAGTTCTTC. The encoded protein is CASSVDSGSSSYNEQFF.

The genes are TRBV12-5 and TRBJ1-2; D is possibly TRBD1 (6 bases). The V end lost 9 bases, the J end lost 3 bases, and 14 bases lay between the germline ends. Germline CDR1 and CDR2: LGHNT and FRNRAP. This CDR3 region has 13 residues. The CDR3 DNA follows: TGTGCTAGAACAGGGCCCCGACACTATGGCTACACCTTC. This translates into CARTGPRHYGYTF.

The CDR3 DNA follows: TGCGCCAGCAGCCAAGATAGGGCCGAAAGCTCCTACGAGCAGTACTTC. Translation: CASSQDRAESSYEQYF. This chain links TRBV4-3 with TRBJ2-7; no definite D call. The CDR3 consists of 16 residues. With 0 bases removed from V and 0 bases from J, the gap between germline ends came to 12 bases. CDR1 and CDR2 from the germline V gene are LGHNA and YSLEER.

The chain recombines TRBV30 with TRBJ2-1; 7 bases map to TRBD1. The germline gives CDR1 GTSNPN, CDR2 SVGIG (reference sequence). Unmatched junction bases numbered 0, after V lost 0 bases and J lost 7 bases. The CDR3 has 12 amino acids. Written as DNA, the CDR3 is TGTGCCTGGAGTGTACAGGGGAATGAGCAGTTCTTC. It translates to CAWSVQGNEQFF. The entire variable domain, with the rest obtained from reference TRBV30 and TRBJ2-1, is as follows: SQTIHQWPATLVQPVGSPLSLECTVEGTSNPNLYWYRQAAGRGLQLLFYSVGIGQISSEVPQNLSASRPQDRQFILSSKKLLLSDSGFYLCAWSVQGNEQFFGPGTRLTVL.

J is TRBJ2-3 and V is TRBV4-1, with D hard to call. CDR3 size: 13 residues. The germline gives CDR1 MGHRA, CDR2 YSYEKL. V lost 3 bases, J lost 0 bases, and 4 bases lay in between. CDR3: CASSQGSTDTQYF. The CDR3 DNA reads TGCGCCAGCAGCCAGGGCAGCACAGATACGCAGTATTTT.

V is TRBV30 and J is TRBJ2-2; D possibly corresponds to TRBD1 (5 bases). The CDR3 is 16 amino acids. Germline lookup yields CDR1 GTSNPN and CDR2 SVGIG (reference sequence). V lost 1 base and J lost 0, with 12 bases in between. CDR3 sequence reads: CAWSEGRNPNTGELFF. The CDR3 region has the DNA TGTGCCTGGAGTGAGGGGCGCAACCCGAACACCGGGGAGCTGTTTTTT.

The V and J genes are TRBV10-2 and TRBJ2-1; 8 bases map to TRBD2. The CDR3 sequence is 15 residues long. Germline values: CDR1 WSHSY, CDR2 SAAADI. Unmatched junction bases numbered 14, after V lost 8 bases and J lost 8 bases. The CDR3 here is CASESGTRYNDEQFF. The CDR3 DNA reads TGCGCCAGCGAATCCGGGACTAGATATAATGATGAGCAGTTCTTC.

V and J are TRBV7-9 and TRBJ2-6; D unclear. The CDR3 is 15 residues long. Germline lookup yields CDR1 SEHNR and CDR2 FQNEAQ (reference sequence). V was pared by 3 bases and J by 4 bases, with 10 bases between. CDR3 protein: CASSFPGEGANVLTF. In DNA, the CDR3 is TGTGCCAGCAGCTTTCCGGGTGAAGGGGCCAACGTCCTGACTTTC. The entire variable domain, with the rest obtained from reference TRBV7-9 and TRBJ2-6, is as follows: DTGVSQNPRHKITKRGQNVTFRCDPISEHNRLYWYRQTLGQGPEFLTYFQNEAQLEKSRLLSDRFSAERPKGSFSTLEIQRTEQGDSAMYLCASSFPGEGANVLTFGAGSRLTVL.

The chain couples TRBV7-3 to TRBJ2-7; D is undetermined. The CDR3 extends over 13 amino acids. Deletions cut 6 bases from V and 3 bases from J, with 12 bases between. Germline values: CDR1 SGHTA, CDR2 FQGTGA. The CDR3 region is CASSFSPGYEQYF. The CDR3 region has the DNA TGTGCCAGCAGTTTTTCCCCGGGCTACGAGCAGTACTTC. Together with reference TRBV7-3 and TRBJ2-7, the CDR3 gives the full variable domain: GAGVSQTPSNKVTEKGKYVELRCDPISGHTALYWYRQSLGQGPEFLIYFQGTGAADDSGLPNDRFFAVRPEGSVSTLKIQRTERGDSAVYLCASSFSPGYEQYFGPGTRLTVT.

This chain joins TRBV15 and TRBJ2-1; 10 bases align to TRBD1. CDR1 and CDR2 (germline): LNHNV, YYDKDF (reference sequence). J lost 6 bases, V lost 2 bases, and 10 bases had no gene match. The CDR3 extends over 17 amino acids. Here the CDR3 DNA reads TGTGCCACCAGCAGAACTATCGACAGGGGGCTCCCCAATGAGCAGTTCTTC. Translation gives CATSRTIDRGLPNEQFF.

This sequence joins TRBV7-6 and TRBJ2-3; the D is unclear. The ends were cut back, 1 base at V and 1 base at J, with 3 bases in the middle. CDR1 and CDR2 (germline): SGHVS, FNYEAQ. There are 13 residues in the CDR3. As DNA, the CDR3 is TGTGCCAGCAGCTTAGGTGGCACAGATACGCAGTATTTT. Translation gives CASSLGGTDTQYF.

The genes are TRBV29-1 and TRBJ2-2; the D is unclear. From germline, CDR1 is SQVTM and CDR2 ANQGSEA. The germline V and J ends were trimmed by 5 bases and 4 bases, with 8 bases remaining between them. The CDR3 has 12 residues. The CDR3 nucleotides read TGCAGCGTTCTTTACGGCACCGGGGAGCTGTTTTTT. Its translation is CSVLYGTGELFF.

The rearrangement uses TRBV20-1 and TRBJ1-2, with D possibly matching TRBD1 (6 bases). Germline loops: CDR1 DFQATT, CDR2 SNEGSKA (reference sequence). This CDR3 is built from 11 residues. V lost 4 bases and J lost 4, with 7 bases in between. CDR3 region: CSATGVYGYTF. CDR3 DNA sequence: TGCAGTGCTACAGGGGTCTATGGCTACACCTTC.

This rearrangement joins TRBV9 to TRBJ2-7; D possibly matches TRBD1 or TRBD2 (5 bases each). This CDR3 is 15 amino acids long. CDR1 and CDR2 (germline): SGDLS, YYNGEE. The V end lost 3 bases, the J end lost 0 bases, and 13 bases lay between the germline ends. CDR3 protein: CASSAEGTASYEQYF. The CDR3 DNA reads as TGTGCCAGCAGCGCTGAGGGGACGGCCTCCTACGAGCAGTACTTC.

V usage is TRBV6-5 and J usage is TRBJ1-2; D gene unclear. This CDR3 has 13 amino acids. V was cut by 9 bases and J by 0 bases, with 11 bases left in between. Germline assignment: CDR1 MNHEY and CDR2 SVGAGI. This CDR3 is CARDPETNYGYTF. The CDR3 DNA sequence: TGTGCCAGGGACCCCGAGACTAACTATGGCTACACCTTC.

The chain couples TRBV29-1 to TRBJ2-1; 9 bases agree with TRBD2. This CDR3 is built from 17 residues. CDR1 is SQVTM, CDR2 ANQGSEA, per germline. Trimming at V came to 4 bases and at J to 0 bases, leaving 10 bases not matched to a gene. The CDR3 DNA reads TGCAGCGTTGCCGGGCTAGCGGGGCTTCCCTCCTACAATGAGCAGTTCTTC. It specifies CSVAGLAGLPSYNEQFF.

This clone was seen only once. The gene calls are TRBV5-6 and TRBJ1-3, with TRBD1 matching 9 bases. The germline CDR1 and CDR2 sequences are SGHDT and YYEEEE. Trimming cost V 5 bases and J 8 bases; bases outside gene matches: 11. This CDR3 comprises 15 residues. The DNA of the CDR3 is TGTGCCAGCAGTGTGGTGGGGACAGGGACATACACCATATATTTT. Its protein is CASSVVGTGTYTIYF.